These T cell receptor beta chains were read from a single sample in a study of shared clonotypes between healthy human individuals. Profiling relied on immunoSEQ multiplex PCR, and the TCRdb table lists in-frame clones only, not all of them. Found here are 2 million to 2.5 million clones, around 92% of them singletons; the top ten hold approximately 0.4%. The specimen sequenced was naive CD4+ T cells from PBMCs. The receptors stem from a man aged 18 to 30 in good health. Some clones in this sample may be carry-over from other donors' samples. The conserved cysteine and the conserved F or W are not part of the CDR3 here. Expanded clones are given a class, and other clones once, few, many or no size at all.

size	V	J	CDR3
-	TRBV6-1	TRBJ2-5	ASSVGAGEETQY
-	TRBV5-1	TRBJ1-2	ASSITGEGYT
-	TRBV9	TRBJ1-1	ASSHNRELTEAF
-	TRBV28	TRBJ2-3	ASSLNWDTQY
-	TRBV6-6	TRBJ1-2	ASGTDFYGYT
-	TRBV7-3	TRBJ2-6	ASSSLQRHFFSGANVLT
-	TRBV5-4	TRBJ2-5	ASSLVSGSIETQY
-	TRBV5-1	TRBJ2-1	ATSSGSTLNEQF
-	TRBV10-3	TRBJ2-1	AISLGDEQF
once	TRBV7-8	TRBJ1-1	ASSLRGMWDTEAF
few	TRBV5-1	TRBJ1-5	ASSLDSGNQPQH